These T cell receptor beta chains were read from a single sample in a study of blood T cell repertoires in COVID-19. Sequencing used immunoSEQ multiplex PCR; TCRdb keeps in-frame clones, though not all of them. The sample yields 68,000 or so clones, 86% seen once. The sequenced material came from peripheral blood. The receptor set was obtained from a man aged 30 to 45 with acute or convalescent COVID-19. Each CDR3 is given with its conserved first and last residue. The order of the fields is clone size, V gene, D gene, CDR3 length, J gene, CDR3 DNA, CDR3 protein. The D gene is left open where the match is weak. Expanded clones are given a class, and other clones once, few, many or no size at all.

once	TRBV10-3	.	14	TRBJ2-3	TGTGCCATCAGTCAACAGGGTAACACAGATACGCAGTATTTT	CAISQQGNTDTQYF
.	TRBV6-5	TRBD2	16	TRBJ2-1	TGTGCCAGCAGTTATTTCCGTAGCGGGAGCACCAATGAGCAGTTCTTC	CASSYFRSGSTNEQFF
.	TRBV4-1	TRBD2	16	TRBJ2-5	TGCGCCAGCAGCCGGTTAGGCACTAGCGGGATTAAGACCCAGTACTTC	CASSRLGTSGIKTQYF
once	TRBV20-1	TRBD1	11	TRBJ2-7	TGCAGTGCGCGGACAGGGTTCGAGCAGTACTTC	CSARTGFEQYF
.	TRBV10-3	.	14	TRBJ1-2	TGTGCCATCAGTGTGGAGAACCTTAACTATGGCTACACCTTC	CAISVENLNYGYTF
.	TRBV5-1	TRBD1	12	TRBJ1-4	TGCGCCAGCAGCGATCAGGGGGGAAAACTGTTTTTT	CASSDQGGKLFF
.	TRBV6-5	TRBD2	16	TRBJ2-3	TGTGCCAGCAGTTACGGGGCGGGAGATGGGACAGATACGCAGTATTTT	CASSYGAGDGTDTQYF
once	TRBV5-1	TRBD1	14	TRBJ1-6	TGCGCCAGCAGCCAGGGACAGGGTTTTTCACCCCTCCACTTT	CASSQGQGFSPLHF
.	TRBV5-1	TRBD1	17	TRBJ2-3	TGCGCCAGCAGCTTGGCCACGACAGGGGGCCTACAAGATACGCAGTATTTT	CASSLATTGGLQDTQYF
.	TRBV21-1	.	14	TRBJ1-2	TGTGCCAGCAGCTCAGACAGGGCACGTGTCGGCTACACCTTC	CASSSDRARVGYTF
few	TRBV24-1	TRBD1	13	TRBJ2-2	TGTGCCACCAGCGGGACAGTTACCGGGGAGCTGTTTTTT	CATSGTVTGELFF
.	TRBV28	.	13	TRBJ2-7	TGTGCCAGCAGCGAATCAAAGCGTTACGAGCAGTACTTC	CASSESKRYEQYF
.	TRBV4-1	.	18	TRBJ2-1	TGCGCCAGCAGCCAAGTCCCTTTCTTGCGAAACTCCTACAATGAGCAGTTCTTC	CASSQVPFLRNSYNEQFF
.	TRBV28	TRBD1	16	TRBJ2-3	TGTGCCAGCAGTGCAAGGGGGACAGCACTCACAGATACGCAGTATTTT	CASSARGTALTDTQYF
.	TRBV28	.	12	TRBJ1-2	TGTGCCAGCGGCGGGGGGCGTTATGGCTACACCTTC	CASGGGRYGYTF
.	TRBV5-8	.	13	TRBJ2-7	TGTGCCAGCAGCTGGAGCCCCTACTACGAGCAGTACTTC	CASSWSPYYEQYF
.	TRBV9	.	14	TRBJ1-5	TGTGCCAGCAGCGTAGGTGCAGTGGATCAGCCCCAGCATTTT	CASSVGAVDQPQHF